The 29 T cell receptor beta chains presented below share a single source sample, sequenced in a study of blood T cell repertoires in COVID-19. Produced via immunoSEQ multiplex PCR; TCRdb's table is partial and in-frame only. The data contain some 200,000 clones, roughly 86% of them seen just once; the ten biggest clones take up around 3.5%. Sequenced: peripheral blood. The receptors stem from a man aged 70 or older with acute or convalescent COVID-19.

On this clone: The sample contains more than one DNA sequence encoding this CDR3. The V call is TRBV5-1, the J call TRBJ2-3; a weak D match, TRBD2 (7 bases). V was pared by 0 bases and J by 4 bases, with 12 bases between. CDR3 size: 15 residues. Germline CDR1 SGHRS, CDR2 YFSETQ. The CDR3 nucleotides are TGCGCCAGCAGCTTGGAGGGGGGAGGGGCAGATACGCAGTATTTT. Translating gives CASSLEGGGADTQYF.

V usage is TRBV20-1 and J usage is TRBJ1-5; D is undetermined. CDR1 is DFQATT and CDR2 is SNEGSKA in the germline V gene (reference sequence). The V gene lost 3 bases and the J gene lost 4 bases, with 10 bases spanning the gap. The CDR3 covers 13 residues. CDR3 loop: CSASAQINQPQHF. CDR3 DNA: TGCAGTGCTAGTGCCCAGATTAATCAGCCCCAGCATTTT.

The V gene is TRBV28, the J gene TRBJ2-7; tentative D call: TRBD2 (6 bases). CDR3 length: 14 residues. Germline CDR1 MDHEN, CDR2 SYDVKM. V was clipped by 7 bases and J by 1 base, with 14 bases between them. CDR3 residues: CASKGAGGSYEQYF. CDR3 DNA: TGTGCCAGCAAGGGCGCCGGAGGGTCCTACGAGCAGTACTTC. The entire variable domain, with the rest obtained from reference TRBV28 and TRBJ2-7, is as follows: DVKVTQSSRYLVKRTGEKVFLECVQDMDHENMFWYRQDPGLGLRLIYFSYDVKMKEKGDIPEGYSVSREKKERFSLILESASTNQTSMYLCASKGAGGSYEQYFGPGTRLTVT.

The rearrangement links TRBV9 to TRBJ1-6; 7 bases agree with TRBD1. After removal of 3 bases from V and 4 bases from J, the junction contained 4 bases not matched to a gene. This CDR3 contains 15 residues. Per the germline V gene, CDR1 is SGDLS and CDR2 is YYNGEE. The CDR3 DNA sequence: TGTGCCAGCAGCGCGGGACAGCTTTATAATTCACCCCTCCACTTT. It encodes CASSAGQLYNSPLHF.

The gene calls are TRBV28 and TRBJ2-5; no reliable D call. This CDR3 is 11 amino acids long. V was shortened by 6 bases and J by 6 bases, with 8 bases between the two germline ends. CDR1 and CDR2 from the germline V gene are MDHEN and SYDVKM. CDR3 amino acids: CASSHTQTQYF. CDR3 sequence (DNA): TGTGCCAGCAGCCACACCCAGACCCAGTACTTC.

The V gene is TRBV9, the J gene TRBJ2-1; 9 positions match TRBD1. The germline V gene encodes CDR1 SGDLS and CDR2 YYNGEE. The CDR3 consists of 14 residues. J was trimmed by 6 bases and V by 0 bases; bases with no gene match: 1. The CDR3 loop is CASSVGGQGNEQFF. The CDR3 DNA reads as TGTGCCAGCAGCGTAGGGGGACAGGGCAATGAGCAGTTCTTC. The whole variable domain, filled in from reference TRBV9 and TRBJ2-1, reads DSGVTQTPKHLITATGQRVTLRCSPRSGDLSVYWYQQSLDQGLQFLIQYYNGEERAKGNILERFSAQQFPDLHSELNLSSLELGDSALYFCASSVGGQGNEQFFGPGTRLTVL.

V gene TRBV29-1 combines with J gene TRBJ2-1; D is perhaps TRBD2 (6 bases). V lost 3 bases to trimming and J lost 0 bases, with 12 bases between them. The germline gives CDR1 SQVTM, CDR2 ANQGSEA. The CDR3 has 15 residues. The CDR3 here is CSVEDDGSSYNEQFF. DNA of the CDR3: TGCAGCGTTGAGGATGACGGGAGCTCCTACAATGAGCAGTTCTTC.

The chain recombines TRBV19 with TRBJ1-1; 8 bases line up with TRBD1. The CDR3 is 15 residues long. V dropped 4 bases and J dropped 4; count of bases not matched to a gene: 8. Germline CDR1 and CDR2: LNHDA and SQIVND (reference sequence). The CDR3 sequence: CASSTNGQGGTEAFF. CDR3 sequence (DNA): TGTGCCAGTAGTACCAACGGACAGGGCGGCACTGAAGCTTTCTTT.

The chain has TRBV6-5 and TRBJ2-5, with 7 positions matching TRBD2. V trimming: 10 bases; J trimming: 11 bases; junction bases outside the gene matches: 13. The CDR3 runs 12 residues. Germline V gene lookup returns CDR1 MNHEY and CDR2 SVGAGI. CDR3 sequence (DNA): TGTGCCAACAAGTGGGGAGGGCGGTCTCAGTACTTC. Residues: CANKWGGRSQYF.

The chain is built from TRBV10-1 and TRBJ2-1; 13 positions agree with TRBD2. The V segment lost 3 bases and the J segment 0 bases; nucleotides outside the gene matches: 11. CDR1 and CDR2 (germline): WNHNN, SYGVQD (reference sequence). The CDR3 contains 20 residues. The CDR3 DNA sequence: TGCGCCAGCAGTGATACAGGACTAGCGGGAGTAAAGTCCTCCTACAATGAGCAGTTCTTC. Its protein product is CASSDTGLAGVKSSYNEQFF.

This chain's CDR3 is CASSPPGGTGNSYEQYF. DNA for the CDR3: TGTGCCAGCAGCCCCCCGGGGGGAACGGGGAACTCCTACGAGCAGTACTTC. The J gene is TRBJ2-7, the V gene TRBV5-8; TRBD2 aligns across 7 bases. Germline V gene sequence: CDR1 SGHTS, CDR2 YDEGEE. This CDR3 has 17 amino acids. Losses at the gene ends were 4 bases for V and 0 bases for J; bases not matched to a gene: 13.

V is TRBV30 and J is TRBJ1-6; D remains ambiguous. The ends were cut back, 3 bases at V and 6 bases at J, with 9 bases in the middle. The CDR3 spans 13 residues. Germline V gives CDR1 GTSNPN, CDR2 SVGIG (reference sequence). CDR3: CAWSTVSNSPLHF. CDR3 sequence (DNA): TGTGCCTGGAGCACTGTGAGTAATTCACCCCTCCACTTT. The variable domain in full, completed from reference TRBV30 and TRBJ1-6, reads SQTIHQWPATLVQPVGSPLSLECTVEGTSNPNLYWYRQAAGRGLQLLFYSVGIGQISSEVPQNLSASRPQDRQFILSSKKLLLSDSGFYLCAWSTVSNSPLHFGNGTRLTVT.

This sequence joins TRBV4-2 and TRBJ2-2, with 7 bases fitting TRBD2. The CDR3 spans 17 residues. Looked up from germline, CDR1 is LGHNA and CDR2 is YNFKEQ. V was clipped by 2 bases and J by 4 bases; unmatched bases: 10. DNA of the CDR3: TGTGCCAGCAGCCAACGAGGCGCGGGAGATACCACCGGGGAGCTGTTTTTT. This sequence encodes CASSQRGAGDTTGELFF.

The gene calls are TRBV5-1 and TRBJ2-2, with 7 bases matching TRBD2. Germline V lookup: CDR1 SGHRS, CDR2 YFSETQ. The trim removed 0 bases at V and 6 bases at J, leaving 17 bases unmatched. This CDR3 comprises 19 residues. CDR3 in DNA: TGCGCCAGCAGCTTGGCCATAAGAACTTTGGCGGGAGTAGCCGGGGAGCTGTTTTTT. Translating it yields CASSLAIRTLAGVAGELFF.

The table lists this clone with a few counts. CDR3 in amino acids: CSASQRNYGYTF. CDR3 sequence (DNA): TGCAGTGCTAGTCAGAGGAACTATGGCTACACCTTC. The V and J genes are TRBV20-1 and TRBJ1-2; no reliable D call. This CDR3 spans 12 amino acids. Trimming stripped 3 bases from V and 2 bases from J, with 7 bases between. Germline CDR1 is DFQATT and CDR2 is SNEGSKA (reference sequence).

Of note for this clone: Other DNA sequences of this sample code for an identical CDR3. V and J are TRBV10-3 and TRBJ2-6; 7 nucleotides agree with TRBD1. J was trimmed by 0 bases and V by 1 base; bases with no gene match: 6. This CDR3 comprises 18 residues. Germline V gene data show CDR1 as ENHRY and CDR2 as SYGVKD. The CDR3 nucleotides read TGTGCCATCAGTGAGTTCAGACAGGGTAGCTCTGGGGCCAACGTCCTGACTTTC. This gives the protein CAISEFRQGSSGANVLTF.

The rearrangement uses TRBV5-6 and TRBJ1-2; TRBD1 is a possible D gene (6 bases). V shed 2 bases and J shed 6 bases, with 17 bases lying between them. This CDR3 is 15 amino acids long. Germline V gene data show CDR1 as SGHDT and CDR2 as YYEEEE. This CDR3 is CASSLDPTGLHGYTF. CDR3 in DNA: TGTGCCAGCAGCTTAGACCCGACAGGCCTCCATGGCTACACCTTC.

The CDR3 sequence: CASSQPRQRPGELFF. Written as DNA, the CDR3 is TGTGCCAGCAGCCAACCTCGCCAGAGGCCCGGGGAGCTGTTTTTT. J is TRBJ2-2 and V is TRBV4-2; D unresolved. Trimming cost V 2 bases and J 6 bases, with 13 bases left between them. Germline V gene data show CDR1 as LGHNA and CDR2 as YNFKEQ. CDR3 length: 15 residues.

This clone was counted once. J is TRBJ1-1 and V is TRBV2; D might be TRBD1 (6 bases). Germline assignment: CDR1 SNHLY and CDR2 FYNNEI. The CDR3 is made up of 13 amino acids. The V end was cut by 0 bases, the J end by 7 bases, with 9 bases between. The CDR3 loop reads CASSEAQDSEAFF. Written as DNA, the CDR3 is TGTGCCAGCAGTGAAGCTCAGGACAGTGAAGCTTTCTTT.

The chain recombines TRBV5-1 with TRBJ2-1; 10 bases are shared with TRBD2. The CDR3 loop spans 14 amino acids. Per the germline V gene, CDR1 is SGHRS and CDR2 is YFSETQ. With 1 base clipped from V and 14 bases from J, the junction kept 9 bases outside the gene matches. The CDR3: CASSLPASGSHKFF. DNA of the CDR3: TGCGCCAGCAGCTTGCCGGCTAGCGGGAGTCATAAGTTCTTC.

J is TRBJ1-2 and V is TRBV5-1; TRBD1 might be the D (5 bases). The CDR3 loop spans 14 amino acids. V was clipped by 3 bases and J by 1 base, with 10 bases between them. Germline CDR1 is SGHRS and CDR2 is YFSETQ. The CDR3 here is CASSSQGGNYGYTF. The CDR3 DNA reads as TGCGCCAGCAGCTCGCAGGGAGGTAACTATGGCTACACCTTC.

This clone was observed once. This chain uses TRBV2 with TRBJ2-5; D gene uncertain. The germline gives CDR1 SNHLY, CDR2 FYNNEI. This CDR3 spans 13 amino acids. Trimming removed 6 bases at V and 4 bases at J, with 12 bases between. The CDR3 sequence: CASSSRLRETQYF. The CDR3 bases are TGTGCCAGCAGCTCTAGGCTCCGAGAGACCCAGTACTTC.

The chain uses TRBV5-1 and TRBJ1-4, with TRBD1 identical over 10 bases. The CDR3 runs 16 residues. Looked up from germline, CDR1 is SGHRS and CDR2 is YFSETQ. The V segment lost 3 bases and the J segment 7 bases; nucleotides outside the gene matches: 9. CDR3 residues: CASSSGQGGIGEKLFF. The CDR3 bases are TGCGCCAGCAGCTCCGGACAGGGGGGAATAGGTGAAAAACTGTTTTTT.

The chain recombines TRBV29-1 with TRBJ2-1; D is ambiguous. CDR1 and CDR2 from the germline V gene are SQVTM and ANQGSEA. The V gene lost 0 bases and the J gene lost 10 bases, with 13 bases spanning the gap. The CDR3 has 13 amino acids. The CDR3 sequence: CSVEDPYSHEQFF. The DNA for the CDR3 is TGCAGCGTTGAAGATCCCTACAGTCACGAGCAGTTCTTC.

CDR3 nucleotide sequence: TGCAGCGCTCGGAGCAGTCCTAATGAAAAACTGTTTTTT. It encodes CSARSSPNEKLFF. V gene TRBV29-1 combines with J gene TRBJ1-4; D gene ambiguous. Trimming shortened V by 7 bases and J by 3 bases, and 12 bases separated the two germline ends. Germline loops: CDR1 SQVTM, CDR2 ANQGSEA. CDR3 length: 13 amino acids. Based on the CDR3 plus reference TRBV29-1 and TRBJ1-4, the full variable domain is SAVISQKPSRDICQRGTSLTIQCQVDSQVTMMFWYRQQPGQSLTLIATANQGSEATYESGFVIDKFPISRPNLTFSTLTVSNMSPEDSSIYLCSARSSPNEKLFFGSGTQLSVL.

Only one count was recorded for this clone. This sequence joins TRBV5-5 and TRBJ1-3; 7 nucleotides match TRBD1. There are 15 residues in the CDR3. Per the germline V gene, CDR1 is SGHKS and CDR2 is YYEKEE (reference sequence). J was trimmed by 3 bases and V by 0 bases; bases with no gene match: 3. The CDR3 protein is CASSLDRGYGNTIYF. DNA for the CDR3: TGTGCCAGCAGCTTGGACAGGGGTTATGGAAACACCATATATTTT.

A few counts support this clone. The V gene is TRBV15, the J gene TRBJ2-5; D not resolved. This CDR3 region has 14 residues. Germline-derived CDR1 and CDR2 are LNHNV and YYDKDF (reference sequence). Trimming removed 0 bases at V and 3 bases at J, with 8 bases between. CDR3 nucleotide sequence: TGTGCCACCAGCAGAGATCTAACAGAAGAGACCCAGTACTTC. Encoded protein: CATSRDLTEETQYF. The full variable domain, rest sourced from reference TRBV15 and TRBJ2-5, is DAMVIQNPRYQVTQFGKPVTLSCSQTLNHNVMYWYQQKSSQAPKLLFHYYDKDFNNEADTPDNFQSRRPNTSFCFLDIRSPGLGDTAMYLCATSRDLTEETQYFGPGTRLLVL.

V and J are TRBV24-1 and TRBJ1-2; no reliable D call. CDR3 length: 13 residues. Germline values: CDR1 KGHDR, CDR2 SFDVKD. Trimming took 4 bases from V and 5 from J, leaving 10 bases between them. CDR3 in amino acids: CATSDPLLYGYTF. DNA of the CDR3: TGTGCCACCAGTGACCCTCTCCTATATGGCTACACCTTC.

The rearrangement joins TRBV6-4 to TRBJ2-2; weak D call: TRBD2 (5 bases). Germline CDR1 and CDR2: MRHNA and SNTAGT. CDR3 length: 12 residues. With 7 bases removed from V and 4 bases from J, the gap between germline ends came to 7 bases. CDR3 sequence: CASMEVTGELFF. In DNA, the CDR3 is TGTGCCAGCATGGAGGTCACCGGGGAGCTGTTTTTT.